The 11 T cell receptor beta chains in this list originate from one sample, sequenced in a study of spatial heterogeneity in lung cancer. Described time point: sample taken at primary tumor resection. TCRs were sequenced from unsorted whole RNA of tumor, nontumor lung or PBMC. TCRdb passed the 5' RACE reads through MiXCR, listing each CDR3 protein once. The repertoire holds about 6,900 distinct CDR3 sequences, with 3% to 5% as singletons. The sequencing used normal lung tissue next to the tumor, collected at surgery. The receptor set was obtained from a female donor with early-stage non-small cell lung cancer.

This clonotype came up many times. V and J are TRBV20-1 and TRBJ1-1; D unclear. The germline gives CDR1 DFQATT, CDR2 SNEGSKA (reference sequence). The length of the CDR3 is 15 residues. Trimming stripped 0 bases from V and 2 bases from J, with 13 bases between. CDR3 region: CSARDLARRNTEAFF. CDR3 DNA: TGCAGTGCTAGAGATTTGGCTCGGAGAAACACTGAAGCTTTCTTT.

This clonotype was detected many times. V and J are TRBV24-1 and TRBJ2-5; 8 bases agree with TRBD1. Germline trimming cut 7 bases from V and 2 bases from J; bases unmatched to any gene: 2. The CDR3 is made up of 13 amino acids. Germline V gives CDR1 KGHDR, CDR2 SFDVKD. The CDR3 coding sequence is TGTGCCACCAGGGACAGGGCACAAGAGACCCAGTACTTC. Translating it yields CATRDRAQETQYF.

Ten or more counts support this clonotype. The chain recombines TRBV30 with TRBJ2-3; no clear D. Germline V lookup: CDR1 GTSNPN, CDR2 SVGIG (reference sequence). V lost 0 bases to trimming and J lost 3 bases, with 10 bases between them. The CDR3 is 14 residues long. CDR3 residues: CAWSVGYGTDTQYF. The CDR3, as DNA: TGTGCCTGGAGTGTGGGCTACGGAACAGATACGCAGTATTTT.

This clonotype was recorded at least ten times. V and J are TRBV6-2 or TRBV6-3 and TRBJ1-5; TRBD1 agrees at 7 bases. The CDR3 totals 14 residues. With V trimmed by 6 bases and J by 3 bases, 5 bases remained unmatched. Germline V gene lookup returns CDR1 MNHEY and CDR2 SVGEGT. The DNA for the CDR3 is TGTGCCAGCAGCGCGACAGGGACCAATCAGCCCCAGCATTTT. It codes for CASSATGTNQPQHF.

By its share, this clonotype is medium-sized. The V gene is TRBV5-1, the J gene TRBJ1-3; D is unclear. The CDR3 extends over 17 amino acids. Germline loops: CDR1 SGHRS, CDR2 YFSETQ. The V end was cut by 0 bases, the J end by 1 base, with 14 bases between. The CDR3 nucleotides are TGCGCCAGCAGCTTGGACCCCGCGGGAAGATCTGGAAACACCATATATTTT. Its translation: CASSLDPAGRSGNTIYF.

The sample holds many counts of this clonotype. The CDR3, as DNA: TGTGCCAGCAGTTGGGACCGCAATGAGCAGTTCTTC. Protein: CASSWDRNEQFF. This sequence joins TRBV6-1 and TRBJ2-1; either TRBD1 or TRBD2 may fit D (5 bases each). Between the trimmed V and J ends, which lost 5 bases and 6 bases, there was a span of 8 bases. Germline V gene data show CDR1 as MNHNS and CDR2 as SASEGT. This CDR3 contains 12 residues.

Many counts were recorded for this clonotype. The J gene is TRBJ1-5, the V gene TRBV30; D uncertain. The germline V gene encodes CDR1 GTSNPN and CDR2 SVGIG (reference sequence). This CDR3 is 14 amino acids long. V lost 3 bases, J lost 3 bases, and 12 bases lay in between. The CDR3 nucleotides read TGTGCCTGGAGCCCCTACGGAGACAATCAGCCCCAGCATTTT. Translated, it gives CAWSPYGDNQPQHF. Complete variable domain (other parts from reference TRBV30 and TRBJ1-5): SQTIHQWPATLVQPVGSPLSLECTVEGTSNPNLYWYRQAAGRGLQLLFYSVGIGQISSEVPQNLSASRPQDRQFILSSKKLLLSDSGFYLCAWSPYGDNQPQHFGDGTRLSIL.

Many counts were recorded for this clonotype. The rearrangement uses TRBV4-2 and TRBJ1-5; D might be TRBD1 (6 bases). The CDR3 sequence is 17 residues long. CDR1 and CDR2 (germline): LGHNA, YNFKEQ. V was shortened by 3 bases and J by 1 base, with 16 bases between the two germline ends. The CDR3 sequence is CASSQGGAAISNQPQHF. The CDR3, as DNA: TGTGCCAGCAGCCAGGGGGGGGCGGCTATAAGCAATCAGCCCCAGCATTTT.

This clonotype was counted at least ten times. The chain uses TRBV2 and TRBJ1-3; D is ambiguous. This CDR3 spans 13 amino acids. Germline V lookup: CDR1 SNHLY, CDR2 FYNNEI. Trimming removed 3 bases at V and 2 bases at J, with 5 bases between. The CDR3 here is CASSDGPGNTIYF. In DNA, the CDR3 is TGTGCCAGCAGTGACGGACCTGGAAACACCATATATTTT.

The table lists this clonotype with many counts. This chain connects TRBV28 to TRBJ2-7, with D possibly being TRBD1 (6 bases). The CDR3 sequence is 13 residues long. The V end was cut by 3 bases, the J end by 5 bases, with 11 bases between. CDR1 is MDHEN, CDR2 SYDVKM, per germline. The CDR3, as DNA: TGTGCCAGCAGTTTTGGAGGACAGAACGAGCAGTACTTC. This sequence encodes CASSFGGQNEQYF.

This clonotype has a count of ten or more. The chain carries TRBV25-1 and TRBJ1-1; D might be TRBD1 (6 bases). V shed 5 bases and J shed 1 base, with 14 bases lying between them. Germline V gives CDR1 MGHDK, CDR2 SYGVNS. CDR3 size: 15 residues. CDR3 amino acids: CASSPRGQRNTEAFF. CDR3 DNA: TGTGCCAGCAGTCCCCGGGGGCAGCGGAACACTGAAGCTTTCTTT.